Below, one T cell receptor (beta chain) is given with its context. Its cognate antigen is unknown. TCRdb keeps only in-frame clones here, not all; method: immunoSEQ multiplex PCR. The top ten hold more than 6.5% of the sample, which has about 97,000 clones, over 80% seen once. The data were obtained in a study of T cell responses to AZD1222 COVID-19 vaccine. The wider study: Pooled samples include second doses given at about 4 or 12 weeks. Regarding the study as a whole: An increase in Spike-specific TCR breadth and depth was observed after two AZD1222 doses. It should be noted that donors were predominantly white British and more often female, and clonal diversity was possibly underestimated.

The CDR3 runs to 18 residues. V dropped 1 base and J dropped 0 bases, with 17 bases sitting between them. Looked up from germline, CDR1 is MGHRA and CDR2 is YSYEKL. The TCR comes from an adult in good health. The chain couples TRBV4-1 to TRBJ2-3; D may be TRBD1 or TRBD2 (5 bases each). Here the sequenced sample was peripheral blood, taken on day 0 of AZD1222 vaccination. The CDR3 reads CASSQVGEPKTSTDTQYF. The CDR3, as DNA: TGCGCCAGCAGCCAAGTAGGGGAGCCAAAGACTAGCACAGATACGCAGTATTTT.